This T cell receptor (beta chain) stems from a study of T-cell memory formation after mild COVID-19. The sample holds a few counts of this clonotype. TCRdb used MiXCR to reprocess the 5' RACE reads, holding one entry per CDR3 protein. The sample carries about 130,000 distinct CDR3 sequences, 20% to 25% recorded once. The sequenced material came from PBMCs or a T cell subset sorted from them (not recorded which). This TCR came from an adult woman who had mild COVID-19 (a few samples of this study predate the infection). Cell type and time point are not known.

The CDR3 loop is CSATLAGAGWEQFF. CDR3 nucleotides: TGCAGTGCAACCCTAGCGGGGGCAGGGTGGGAGCAGTTCTTC. The rearrangement joins TRBV20-1 to TRBJ2-1, with 10 bases fitting TRBD2. Germline CDR1 reads DFQATT; CDR2 reads SNEGSKA (reference sequence). There are 14 residues in the CDR3. J was trimmed by 10 bases and V by 6 bases; bases with no gene match: 12.